This T cell receptor beta chain derives from a study of blood T cell repertoires in COVID-19. Study context: Spain, Italy and the United States supplied samples that represented acute and convalescent COVID-19. T cells, B-cell-depleted T cells, or PBMCs supplied cDNA or gDNA.

CDR3 length: 13 amino acids. V was trimmed by 4 bases and J by 4 bases, leaving 10 bases between them. CDR1 SGHTA and CDR2 FQGNSA come from the germline V gene. Authors' data handling: Scientists estimated how many nucleated cells there were by amplifying reference gene primers. Assay: immunoSEQ multiplex PCR; the TCRdb copy retains only in-frame clones and omits some. V and J calls plus clone size are reproduced from that table; the DNA served to infer D and trimming. The table lists nearly 350,000 clones, around nine tenths of them singletons. The gene calls are TRBV7-2 and TRBJ1-2; D remains ambiguous. The sequence came from a woman between 18 and 29 years old who had recovered from COVID-19. The sequenced sample consisted of peripheral blood. This CDR3 reads CASSSPQAYGYTF. CDR3 DNA sequence: TGTGCCAGCAGCTCCCCGCAGGCCTATGGCTACACCTTC.